Listed below are T cell receptor beta chains from one sample, sequenced in a study of OX40 agonist ivuxolimab in advanced cancers. Libraries were prepared by immunoSEQ multiplex PCR; TCRdb keeps only in-frame clonotypes and omits some of them. The table lists about 89,000 clones, approximately 90% of them singletons, with over 0.65% in the top ten. The sequenced sample was CD4+ or CD8+ T cells sorted from blood, obtained in a trial of the OX40 agonist ivuxolimab. These receptors all stem from an adult with an advanced solid tumor such as melanoma, head and neck, liver or kidney cancer. The CDR3 runs from the conserved cysteine through the conserved F or W. The D gene is left open where the match is weak. Clone size is not always given. Where it is, it says once, few, many or a class for expanded clones.

>TRBJ2-1|-|-|TRBV2
CASSRTPGAYNEQFF
TGTGCCAGCAGTCGGACACCGGGGGCCTACAATGAGCAGTTCTTC
>TRBJ1-5|-|TRBD1|TRBV5-5
CASSPDRGNQPQHF
TGTGCCAGCAGCCCGGACAGGGGCAATCAGCCCCAGCATTTT
>TRBJ2-4|-|TRBD1|TRBV28
CASSLPRQGGSIQYF
TGTGCCAGCAGTTTACCCCGACAGGGGGGAAGCATTCAGTACTTC
>TRBJ1-3|-|-|TRBV6-5
CASSPTWAGGNTIYF
TGTGCCAGCAGTCCCACGTGGGCAGGAGGAAACACCATATATTTT
>TRBJ2-5|-|-|TRBV18
CASSPPTKETQYF
TGTGCCAGCTCACCACCTACGAAAGAGACCCAGTACTTC
>TRBJ2-3|-|TRBD2|TRBV5-4
CASSPGRVAGEDTQYF
TGTGCCAGCAGCCCGGGCAGAGTAGCGGGAGAAGATACGCAGTATTTT
>TRBJ2-5|-|-|TRBV5-1
CASSLVGRETQYF
TGCGCCAGCAGCTTGGTGGGGAGAGAGACCCAGTACTTC
>TRBJ2-7|-|-|TRBV5-5
CASSGRGGPFSYEQYF
TGTGCCAGCAGCGGAAGGGGGGGACCCTTTTCCTACGAGCAGTACTTC
>TRBJ1-5|-|-|TRBV9
CASSPGSWNQPQHF
TGTGCCAGCAGCCCGGGGAGCTGGAATCAGCCCCAGCATTTT
>TRBJ2-5|-|TRBD2|TRBV6-5
CASSGGWETQYF
TGTGCCAGCTCGGGAGGGTGGGAGACCCAGTACTTC
>TRBJ2-2|-|TRBD2|TRBV9
CASSVAQGASGGVGELFF
TGTGCCAGCAGCGTAGCTCAAGGGGCGAGCGGGGGTGTCGGGGAGCTGTTTTTT
>TRBJ2-5|once|-|TRBV5-1
CASSLGDSKTQYF
TGCGCCAGCAGCTTGGGGGACTCGAAGACCCAGTACTTC
>TRBJ1-2|few|TRBD1|TRBV7-2
CASSSGTGVDYGYTF
TGTGCCAGCAGCTCCGGGACAGGGGTCGACTATGGCTACACCTTC
>TRBJ2-7|-|-|TRBV5-8
CASSLAGGRDEQYF
TGTGCCAGCAGCTTGGCCGGGGGCCGGGACGAGCAGTACTTC
>TRBJ2-3|once|-|TRBV29-1
CSVDGREGTDTQYF
TGCAGCGTTGATGGCAGGGAGGGCACAGATACGCAGTATTTT
>TRBJ1-6|-|-|TRBV5-1
CASSTGEPRSPLHF
TGCGCCAGCAGCACGGGCGAGCCAAGATCACCCCTCCACTTT
>TRBJ2-1|once|-|TRBV9
CASSPNSVYNEQFF
TGTGCCAGCAGCCCAAACTCCGTATACAATGAGCAGTTCTTC
>TRBJ1-2|-|-|TRBV6-5
CASRLTRTSYYGYTF
TGTGCCAGCAGACTGACGCGGACGTCTTACTATGGCTACACCTTC
>TRBJ1-1|-|TRBD1|TRBV2
CASSDRTGYTEAFF
TGTGCCAGCAGTGATCGGACAGGGTACACTGAAGCTTTCTTT
>TRBJ1-5|-|-|TRBV12-1
CASSFGWIQPQHF
TGTGCCAGCAGCTTTGGTTGGATTCAGCCCCAGCATTTT
>TRBJ1-1|-|-|TRBV30
CAWSTRGNTEAFF
TGTGCCTGGAGCACCAGGGGGAACACTGAAGCTTTCTTT
>TRBJ1-2|-|-|TRBV30
CAWSKGANYGYTF
TGTGCCTGGAGCAAGGGAGCTAACTATGGCTACACCTTC
>TRBJ2-2|-|TRBD1|TRBV18
CASSPRTGLTGELFF
TGTGCCAGCTCACCGCGGACAGGGCTCACCGGGGAGCTGTTTTTT
>TRBJ1-1|-|TRBD1|TRBV18
CASSAGTGWTEAFF
TGTGCCAGCTCGGCCGGGACAGGGTGGACTGAAGCTTTCTTT
>TRBJ1-1|-|-|TRBV10-3
CAISDEGRTEAFF
TGTGCCATCAGTGATGAGGGGAGGACTGAAGCTTTCTTT
>TRBJ2-3|-|TRBD2|TRBV5-1
CASSLWGGSADTQYF
TGCGCCAGCAGCTTGTGGGGAGGGAGCGCAGATACGCAGTATTTT
>TRBJ2-2|-|-|TRBV9
CASSVGRNTGELFF
TGTGCCAGCAGCGTAGGCAGAAACACCGGGGAGCTGTTTTTT
>TRBJ1-3|-|-|TRBV27
CASSLGVGNTIYF
TGTGCCAGCAGTTTGGGGGTTGGAAACACCATATATTTT
>TRBJ2-7|-|TRBD2|TRBV30
CAWAPGLDNEQYF
TGTGCCTGGGCGCCGGGACTAGATAACGAGCAGTACTTC
>TRBJ2-7|-|-|TRBV28
CASSGWMSEQYF
TGTGCCAGCAGTGGGTGGATGAGCGAGCAGTACTTC
>TRBJ1-2|-|-|TRBV6-5
CASSYQGVNGYTF
TGTGCCAGCAGTTACCAAGGCGTTAATGGCTACACCTTC
>TRBJ2-1|-|-|TRBV29-1
CSVEGIEQFF
TGCAGCGTTGAGGGGATTGAGCAGTTCTTC
>TRBJ1-2|-|-|TRBV5-8
CASSLVGYGYTF
TGTGCCAGCAGCTTGGTGGGCTATGGCTACACCTTC
>TRBJ1-1|-|-|TRBV9
CASSATNLNTEAFF
TGTGCCAGCAGCGCTACGAACCTTAACACTGAAGCTTTCTTT
>TRBJ2-5|-|-|TRBV7-2
CASSLAGIGETQYF
TGTGCCAGCAGCTTAGCGGGGATTGGGGAGACCCAGTACTTC
>TRBJ2-2|-|TRBD1|TRBV28
CASSDWGKGTGNTGELFF
TGTGCCAGCAGCGATTGGGGGAAAGGGACAGGGAACACCGGGGAGCTGTTTTTT